One and the same sample provided the 21 T cell receptor beta chains below, sequenced in a study of shared clonotypes between healthy human individuals. The assay was immunoSEQ multiplex PCR, and TCRdb's table has in-frame clones only and misses some. The table records over 400,000 clones, roughly 80% of them present only once. The sequencing input was PBMCs. The receptors stem from a woman aged 40 to 50 in good health. Some clones in this sample may be carry-over from other donors' samples.

The chain is built from TRBV7-9 and TRBJ1-2; no reliable D call. The germline CDR1 and CDR2 sequences are SEHNR and FQNEAQ (reference sequence). V dropped 5 bases and J dropped 8 bases, with 21 bases sitting between them. The CDR3 totals 15 residues. CDR3 nucleotides: TGTGCCAGCAGCCCACCGGGAACCGTCGCTCGCGGCTACACCTTC. It codes for CASSPPGTVARGYTF.

The chain carries TRBV7-8 and TRBJ2-5, with 7 positions matching TRBD1. The CDR3 covers 16 residues. J lost 2 bases, V lost 6 bases, and 12 bases had no gene match. Germline V gene data show CDR1 as SGHVS and CDR2 as FQNEAQ. The CDR3 region is CASSYRRGQRQETQYF. The CDR3 DNA follows: TGTGCCAGCAGTTACCGAAGGGGACAGCGACAAGAGACCCAGTACTTC.

Points on this clone: One end of the junction varies from germline; a read error may be responsible. This sequence joins TRBV20-1 and TRBJ2-3; TRBD2 matches at 11 bases. This CDR3 is 11 amino acids long. Germline V lookup: CDR1 DFQATT, CDR2 SNEGSKA (reference sequence). The CDR3 coding sequence is TGCAGCGCTAGCGGGAGGGATACGCAGTATTTT. Translated, it gives CSASGRDTQYF.

The V and J genes are TRBV5-1 and TRBJ2-1; D gene uncertain. The CDR3 runs to 15 residues. CDR1 SGHRS and CDR2 YFSETQ come from the germline V gene. Trimming shortened V by 0 bases and J by 7 bases, and 14 bases separated the two germline ends. CDR3 coding DNA: TGCGCCAGCAGCTTGGACTACCCGACCATAAATGAGCAGTTCTTC. It yields the protein CASSLDYPTINEQFF.

The chain links TRBV28 to TRBJ2-7, with a possible D match to TRBD1 (6 bases). This CDR3 comprises 13 residues. The V gene's germline CDR1 is MDHEN and CDR2 SYDVKM. The germline V and J ends were trimmed by 6 bases and 5 bases, with 14 bases remaining between them. This chain's CDR3 is CASRPTGEDEQYF. The DNA of the CDR3 is TGTGCCAGCAGACCGACAGGAGAGGACGAGCAGTACTTC. Drawing the rest from reference TRBV28 and TRBJ2-7, the complete variable domain is DVKVTQSSRYLVKRTGEKVFLECVQDMDHENMFWYRQDPGLGLRLIYFSYDVKMKEKGDIPEGYSVSREKKERFSLILESASTNQTSMYLCASRPTGEDEQYFGPGTRLTVT.

This sequence joins TRBV9 and TRBJ1-2; possibly TRBD1 for D (5 bases). Germline values: CDR1 SGDLS, CDR2 YYNGEE. The V end was cut by 4 bases, the J end by 0 bases, with 16 bases between. CDR3 size: 16 residues. The CDR3 loop is CASSPSGGITNYGYTF. CDR3 DNA: TGTGCCAGCAGCCCCTCGGGGGGGATTACTAACTATGGCTACACCTTC.

The gene calls are TRBV9 and TRBJ2-7; D call uncertain. The germline V and J ends were trimmed by 0 bases and 1 base, with 5 bases remaining between them. The CDR3 sequence is 13 residues long. Germline V CDR1 and CDR2: SGDLS, YYNGEE. The CDR3 is CASSVGPSYEQYF. The CDR3 DNA follows: TGTGCCAGCAGCGTAGGTCCTTCCTACGAGCAGTACTTC.

This chain uses TRBV2 with TRBJ2-3; 10 positions agree with TRBD2. CDR3 length equals 15 residues. V lost 7 bases and J lost 2; bases outside the gene matches: 6. CDR1 is SNHLY, CDR2 FYNNEI, per germline. CDR3 residues: CASTRTSGNTDTQYF. DNA for the CDR3: TGTGCCAGCACCAGAACTAGCGGGAACACAGATACGCAGTATTTT.

The V call is TRBV2, the J call TRBJ1-1; a weak D match, TRBD1 (5 bases). CDR3 length equals 14 residues. Trimming took off 11 bases at V and 1 base at J, with 17 bases between the two ends. The germline CDR1 and CDR2 sequences are SNHLY and FYNNEI. In nucleotides, the CDR3 is TGTGCCTGCTCGGCCGGGACGTCGAACACTGAAGCTTTCTTT. This codes for CACSAGTSNTEAFF.

Notes on this clone: No conserved phenylalanine or tryptophan is present at the end of the CDR3, so a read error is the likely explanation. The rearrangement uses TRBV28 and TRBJ1-2; the D gene is possibly TRBD1 (5 bases). V was cut by 7 bases and J by 5 bases, with 17 bases left in between. The CDR3 spans 14 residues. The germline CDR1 and CDR2 sequences are MDHEN and SYDVKM. CDR3 in DNA: TGTGCCAGCAATTTGGGGGACGCCTCGTATGGCTACACCTTA. Encoded protein: CASNLGDASYGYTL.

This clone was recorded at least ten times. The J gene is TRBJ2-7, the V gene TRBV7-2, with TRBD1 as a possible D gene (6 bases). The CDR3 has 13 residues. Germline V lookup: CDR1 SGHTA, CDR2 FQGNSA. V lost 6 bases, J lost 5 bases, and 14 bases lay in between. CDR3 sequence (DNA): TGTGCCAGCAGAAAGTGGGGGCCCCACGAGCAGTACTTC. Translation gives CASRKWGPHEQYF.

This clone was observed once. DNA for the CDR3: TGTGCCAGTAGTAGTGGGGCGGGATATACCGGGGAGCTGTTTTTT. Its protein product is CASSSGAGYTGELFF. V and J are TRBV19 and TRBJ2-2; TRBD2 is a possible D gene (6 bases). Trimming shortened V by 4 bases and J by 5 bases, and 14 bases separated the two germline ends. This CDR3 is 15 amino acids long. The germline V gene encodes CDR1 LNHDA and CDR2 SQIVND (reference sequence).

The chain joins TRBV6-6 to TRBJ2-4, with 7 bases that match TRBD1. The CDR3 consists of 15 residues. Looked up from germline, CDR1 is MNHNY and CDR2 is SVGAGI (reference sequence). V was pared by 4 bases and J by 1 base, with 4 bases of the junction left unmatched. The CDR3 sequence: CASSSVQGAKNIQYF. CDR3 in DNA: TGTGCCAGCAGTTCTGTACAGGGGGCCAAAAACATTCAGTACTTC.

The genes are TRBV9 and TRBJ2-2, with D perhaps matching TRBD1 or TRBD2 (7 bases each). Germline CDR1 reads SGDLS; CDR2 reads YYNGEE. The CDR3 is 15 amino acids. V was cut by 2 bases and J by 3 bases, with 11 bases left in between. CDR3 in amino acids: CASSVSGGDTGELFF. Written as DNA, the CDR3 is TGTGCCAGCAGCGTTTCAGGGGGGGACACCGGGGAGCTGTTTTTT.

The gene calls are TRBV5-1 and TRBJ2-5; D might be TRBD2 (5 bases). The CDR3 length is 17 residues. Germline V CDR1 and CDR2: SGHRS, YFSETQ. V was trimmed by 3 bases and J by 1 base, leaving 19 bases between them. In DNA, the CDR3 is TGCGCCAGCAGCTGGCCCCGTGATCGAGGGTTCCAAGAGACCCAGTACTTC. This gives the protein CASSWPRDRGFQETQYF.

This clone was detected only a few times. J is TRBJ2-3 and V is TRBV9; 11 positions match TRBD2. J was trimmed by 4 bases and V by 5 bases; bases with no gene match: 6. This CDR3 has 15 residues. Germline V gene lookup returns CDR1 SGDLS and CDR2 YYNGEE. CDR3 in DNA: TGTGCCAGCAGTGGGATAGCGGGAGGGGCAGATACGCAGTATTTT. Its translation is CASSGIAGGADTQYF.

V is TRBV10-2 and J is TRBJ2-5; D not resolved. In germline, CDR1 is WSHSY, CDR2 SAAADI. The CDR3 contains 12 residues. With 2 bases removed from V and 6 bases from J, the gap between germline ends came to 7 bases. The CDR3, as DNA: TGCGCCAGCAGTGAGCCAAGTCAGACCCAGTACTTC. As protein: CASSEPSQTQYF.

The chain uses TRBV4-1 and TRBJ1-6; D not resolved. The V gene lost 4 bases and the J gene lost 15 bases, with 16 bases spanning the gap. CDR3 length: 13 amino acids. Germline assignment: CDR1 MGHRA and CDR2 YSYEKL. The CDR3 coding sequence is TGCGCCAGCAGCCCCGAATCGAGGTATAACCTCCACTTT. Encoded protein: CASSPESRYNLHF.

With regard to this clone: This likely came from a read error, as a far larger clone is one base away. J is TRBJ2-3 and V is TRBV2, with TRBD2 matching 9 bases. There are 13 residues in the CDR3. CDR1 is SNHLY, CDR2 FYNNEI, per germline. CDR3 nucleotide sequence: TGTGCCAACAGTGGTGGTGGGGGACTAGCTCTGTATTTT. Protein sequence: CANSGGGGLALYF.

The V call is TRBV11-2, the J call TRBJ2-1; 9 nucleotides agree with TRBD2. The germline gives CDR1 SGHAT, CDR2 FQNNGV. V lost 0 bases to trimming and J lost 13 bases; unmatched junction nucleotides: 7. This CDR3 spans 14 amino acids. The CDR3 DNA follows: TGTGCCAGCAGCTTAGAACGAGGTAGCGGGAGTCAGTTCTTC. It is translated as CASSLERGSGSQFF.

About this clone itself: A far larger clone is just one base off, so this is likely a read error. This chain joins TRBV30 and TRBJ1-2; D is unclear. The CDR3 consists of 12 residues. Germline V gives CDR1 GTSNPN, CDR2 SVGIG (reference sequence). The CDR3 bases are TGTGCCTGGAGCGACGGAAACTATGACTACACCTTC. Its protein is CAWSDGNYDYTF.